This entry lists 16 T cell receptor beta chains sequenced from one sample in a study of early T cells in non-severe SARS-CoV-2 infection. TCRdb passed the 5' RACE reads through MiXCR, listing each CDR3 protein once. The sample records tens of thousands of distinct CDR3 sequences, around 11% being singletons. Material for sequencing was whole blood. Source of these receptors: an adult who was a healthcare worker with PCR-confirmed SARS-CoV-2 infection or an uninfected control (not recorded which).

This clonotype was recorded many times. The rearrangement joins TRBV12-3 or TRBV12-4 to TRBJ1-2; D perhaps matches TRBD1 (5 bases). Deletions cut 6 bases from V and 4 bases from J, with 15 bases between. The CDR3 loop spans 14 amino acids. CDR3 loop: CASSKTGLSYGYTF. The CDR3 bases are TGTGCCAGCAGCAAAACAGGCCTCTCCTATGGCTACACCTTC.

This clonotype has more than one count but fewer than ten. The J gene is TRBJ2-5, the V gene TRBV10-3; D gene uncertain. Germline CDR1 and CDR2: ENHRY and SYGVKD. The CDR3 has 11 amino acids. V lost 0 bases and J 5 bases, leaving 1 base between the germline ends. DNA for the CDR3: TGTGCCATCAGTGAGTCTGAGACCCAGTACTTC. The encoded protein is CAISESETQYF.

This clonotype showed up many times. V usage is TRBV5-1 and J usage is TRBJ2-3; 10 positions agree with TRBD2. The trim removed 4 bases at V and 1 base at J, leaving 6 bases unmatched. In germline, CDR1 is SGHRS, CDR2 YFSETQ. CDR3 length equals 16 residues. The CDR3 region has the DNA TGCGCCAGCAGCATTGCTAGCGGGAGTGGCACAGATACGCAGTATTTT. Its protein is CASSIASGSGTDTQYF. The complete variable domain, with remaining parts taken from reference TRBV5-1 and TRBJ2-3, reads KAGVTQTPRYLIKTRGQQVTLSCSPISGHRSVSWYQQTPGQGLQFLFEYFSETQRNKGNFPGRFSGRQFSNSRSEMNVSTLELGDSALYLCASSIASGSGTDTQYFGPGTRLTVL.

The chain has TRBV3-1 and TRBJ1-6; TRBD1 aligns across 11 bases. Germline V gene data show CDR1 as LGHDT and CDR2 as YNNKEL (reference sequence). CDR3 size: 16 residues. After removal of 2 bases from V and 7 bases from J, the junction contained 4 bases not matched to a gene. The CDR3 is CASSQRGTGGNSPLHF. In nucleotides, the CDR3 is TGTGCCAGCAGCCAACGCGGGACAGGGGGAAATTCACCCCTCCACTTT.

This clonotype was seen more than once but under ten times. The chain has TRBV20-1 and TRBJ1-1; tentatively, D is TRBD1 (5 bases). CDR1 and CDR2 from the germline V gene are DFQATT and SNEGSKA (reference sequence). V dropped 3 bases and J dropped 5 bases, with 16 bases sitting between them. CDR3 length: 14 amino acids. CDR3 coding DNA: TGCAGTGCTAGGATAACAGGTGGCGGGACTGAAGCTTTCTTT. Protein: CSARITGGGTEAFF.

J is TRBJ1-5 and V is TRBV19, with D uncertain. CDR3 length: 13 amino acids. Germline CDR1 LNHDA, CDR2 SQIVND (reference sequence). V dropped 3 bases and J dropped 3 bases, with 6 bases sitting between them. CDR3: CASSIQDNQPQHF. CDR3 bases: TGTGCCAGTAGTATTCAGGACAATCAGCCCCAGCATTTT. The variable domain in full, with the rest retrieved from reference TRBV19 and TRBJ1-5, is DGGITQSPKYLFRKEGQNVTLSCEQNLNHDAMYWYRQDPGQGLRLIYYSQIVNDFQKGDIAEGYSVSREKKESFPLTVTSAQKNPTAFYLCASSIQDNQPQHFGDGTRLSIL.

This clonotype came up a few times. The V gene is TRBV6-5, the J gene TRBJ1-3, with D unresolved. This CDR3 region has 15 residues. CDR1 is MNHEY, CDR2 SVGAGI, per germline. The V end lost 5 bases, the J end lost 0 bases, and 11 bases lay between the germline ends. The CDR3 sequence is CASSQTQSSGNTIYF. DNA of the CDR3: TGTGCCAGCAGTCAGACCCAATCCTCTGGAAACACCATATATTTT.

This chain connects TRBV2 to TRBJ1-2; 8 bases are a match to TRBD1. With V trimmed by 7 bases and J by 4 bases, 5 bases remained unmatched. This CDR3 spans 13 amino acids. CDR1 is SNHLY, CDR2 FYNNEI, per germline. The DNA for the CDR3 is TGTGCCAGCAACGTTGACAGGGGCTATGGCTACACCTTC. This encodes CASNVDRGYGYTF.

The V call is TRBV6-1, the J call TRBJ1-2; TRBD1 matches at 10 bases. Germline-derived CDR1 and CDR2 are MNHNS and SASEGT. The CDR3 totals 14 residues. V lost 4 bases, J lost 4 bases, and 3 bases stayed unmatched. In DNA, the CDR3 is TGTGCCAGCAGTGCGGGACAGGGGAGCTATGGCTACACCTTC. Protein product: CASSAGQGSYGYTF.

The chain is built from TRBV10-3 and TRBJ2-2; TRBD2 matches 8 bases. CDR3 length: 15 amino acids. Trimming cost V 9 bases and J 4 bases; bases outside gene matches: 10. Germline V gives CDR1 ENHRY, CDR2 SYGVKD. CDR3 amino acids: CAMTSGTRRTGELFF. The CDR3 DNA reads as TGTGCCATGACATCCGGGACTAGACGCACCGGGGAGCTGTTTTTT.

The gene calls are TRBV5-8 and TRBJ1-5, with D uncertain. Trimming removed 6 bases from V and 0 bases from J, with 13 bases in between. The CDR3 consists of 15 residues. Germline V gives CDR1 SGHTS, CDR2 YDEGEE. The CDR3 DNA follows: TGTGCCAGCAACAACGGTTTATATAGCAATCAGCCCCAGCATTTT. It specifies CASNNGLYSNQPQHF.

This clonotype came up a few times. The rearrangement joins TRBV2 to TRBJ2-1; 8 nucleotides align to TRBD1. CDR3 length: 14 residues. The trim removed 2 bases at V and 12 bases at J, leaving 9 bases unmatched. Germline CDR1 reads SNHLY; CDR2 reads FYNNEI. CDR3 loop: CASSEQGAHGWQFF. CDR3 nucleotide sequence: TGTGCCAGCAGTGAACAGGGGGCGCATGGTTGGCAGTTCTTC. Looking up the rest from reference TRBV2 and TRBJ2-1 gives the full variable domain: EPEVTQTPSHQVTQMGQEVILRCVPISNHLYFYWYRQILGQKVEFLVSFYNNEISEKSEIFDDQFSVERPDGSNFTLKIRSTKLEDSAMYFCASSEQGAHGWQFFGPGTRLTVL.

This clonotype was found a few times. V usage is TRBV7-6 and J usage is TRBJ1-3; D remains ambiguous. The V end lost 1 base, the J end lost 0 bases, and 4 bases lay between the germline ends. From germline, CDR1 is SGHVS and CDR2 FNYEAQ. CDR3 length: 14 amino acids. CDR3 region: CASSLVNSGNTIYF. CDR3 DNA: TGTGCCAGCAGCTTAGTTAACTCTGGAAACACCATATATTTT. The full variable domain, with the rest looked up from reference TRBV7-6 and TRBJ1-3, is GAGVSQSPRYKVTKRGQDVALRCDPISGHVSLYWYRQALGQGPEFLTYFNYEAQQDKSGLPNDRFSAERPEGSISTLTIQRTEQRDSAMYRCASSLVNSGNTIYFGEGSWLTVV.

The rearrangement uses TRBV20-1 and TRBJ1-4; D gene ambiguous. Looked up from germline, CDR1 is DFQATT and CDR2 is SNEGSKA (reference sequence). The CDR3 totals 13 residues. V was trimmed by 0 bases and J by 5 bases, leaving 7 bases between them. Here the CDR3 reads CSARDAGNEKLFF. For the CDR3, the DNA is TGCAGTGCTAGAGACGCGGGGAATGAAAAACTGTTTTTT.

This sequence joins TRBV18 and TRBJ2-1; D is possibly TRBD1 or TRBD2 (6 bases each). CDR3 size: 19 residues. Germline loops: CDR1 KGHSH, CDR2 LQKENI. Trimming removed 4 bases from V and 1 base from J, with 23 bases in between. DNA for the CDR3: TGTGCCAGCTCACAGAAGCTCCGGGGGCCGTCGGGATCCTACAATGAGCAGTTCTTC. Translation gives CASSQKLRGPSGSYNEQFF.

The chain has TRBV2 and TRBJ1-4, with D possibly being TRBD1 (5 bases). The CDR3 extends over 16 amino acids. CDR1 SNHLY and CDR2 FYNNEI come from the germline V gene. V was shortened by 5 bases and J by 1 base, with 14 bases between the two germline ends. CDR3: CASSQVGGGTNEKLFF. DNA for the CDR3: TGTGCCAGCAGTCAGGTTGGGGGTGGAACTAATGAAAAACTGTTTTTT.